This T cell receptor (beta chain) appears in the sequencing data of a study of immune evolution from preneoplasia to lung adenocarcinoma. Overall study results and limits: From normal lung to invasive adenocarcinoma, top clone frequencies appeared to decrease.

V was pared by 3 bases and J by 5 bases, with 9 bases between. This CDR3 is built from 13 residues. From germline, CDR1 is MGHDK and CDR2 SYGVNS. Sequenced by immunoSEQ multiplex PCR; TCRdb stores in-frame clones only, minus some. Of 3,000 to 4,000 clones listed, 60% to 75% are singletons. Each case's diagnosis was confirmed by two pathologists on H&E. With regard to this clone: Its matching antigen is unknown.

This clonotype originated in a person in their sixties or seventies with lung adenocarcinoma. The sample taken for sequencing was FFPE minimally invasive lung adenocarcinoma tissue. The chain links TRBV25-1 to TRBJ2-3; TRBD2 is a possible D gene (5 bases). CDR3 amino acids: CASSDGNGDTQYF. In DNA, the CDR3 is TGTGCCAGCAGTGACGGGAATGGAGATACGCAGTATTTT.